This TCR beta chain was documented in a study of beta chain features in type 1 diabetes. Study-level results: Within each of all four CD4+ subsets, Type 1 diabetes patients had TCRB CDR3s that were moderately but significantly shorter. Since sequencing was performed on cDNA, cells with high TCR expression could be over-represented.

A few counts support this clone. What it recognizes is unknown. CDR1 is SQVTM, CDR2 ANQGSEA, per germline. The CDR3 is 14 amino acids. The V and J ends lost 4 bases and 0 bases respectively, with 10 bases between them. On average, the one heparinised blood draw given by each donor was roughly 100 mL. Cells sorted by CD45RO/CCR7/CD25/CD127/CD95/CD27 comprised CD4+ naive, central memory, regulatory and stem cell-like memory cells. Expressed TCRB transcripts got sequenced, as all isolated RNA was reverse transcribed. Here immunoSEQ multiplex PCR was the method, and the copy in TCRdb shows in-frame clones only, minus some. The table lists hundreds of thousands of clones, approximately 28% of them singletons, with around 0.065% in the top ten.

This clonotype was obtained from a man aged 18-30 years in good health. V is TRBV29-1 and J is TRBJ1-5, with D unclear. Specimen: naive CD4+ T cells from blood. The CDR3 DNA sequence: TGCAGCGTTGCCGAGGGCAGTAGCAATCAGCCCCAGCATTTT. This sequence encodes CSVAEGSSNQPQHF.